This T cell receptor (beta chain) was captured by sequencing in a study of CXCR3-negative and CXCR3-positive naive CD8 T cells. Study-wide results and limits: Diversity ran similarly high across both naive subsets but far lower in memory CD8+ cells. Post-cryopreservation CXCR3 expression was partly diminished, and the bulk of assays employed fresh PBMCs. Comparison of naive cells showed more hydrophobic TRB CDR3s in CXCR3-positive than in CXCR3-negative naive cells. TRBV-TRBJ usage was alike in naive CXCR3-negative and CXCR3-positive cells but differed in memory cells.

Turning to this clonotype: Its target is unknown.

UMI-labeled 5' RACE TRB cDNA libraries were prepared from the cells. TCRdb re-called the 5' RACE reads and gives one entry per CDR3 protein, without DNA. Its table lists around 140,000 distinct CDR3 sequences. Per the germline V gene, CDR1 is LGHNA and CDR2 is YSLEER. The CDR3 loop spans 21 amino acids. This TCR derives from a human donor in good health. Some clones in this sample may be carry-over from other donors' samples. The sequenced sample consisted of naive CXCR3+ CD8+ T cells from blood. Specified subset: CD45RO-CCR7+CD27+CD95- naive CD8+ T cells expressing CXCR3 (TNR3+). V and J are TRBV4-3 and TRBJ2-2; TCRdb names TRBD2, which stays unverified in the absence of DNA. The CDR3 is CASSQQKLGLAGGTNTGELFF.